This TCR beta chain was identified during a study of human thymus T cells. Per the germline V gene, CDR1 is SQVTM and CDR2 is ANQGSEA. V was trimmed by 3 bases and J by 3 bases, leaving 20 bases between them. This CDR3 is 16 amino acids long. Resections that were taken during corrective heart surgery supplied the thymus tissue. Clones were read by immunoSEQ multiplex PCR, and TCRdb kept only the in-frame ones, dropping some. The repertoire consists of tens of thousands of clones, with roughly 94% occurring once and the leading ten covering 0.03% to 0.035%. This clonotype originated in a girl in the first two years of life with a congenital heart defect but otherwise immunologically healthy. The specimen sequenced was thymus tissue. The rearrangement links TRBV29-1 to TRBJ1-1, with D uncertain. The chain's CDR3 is CSVDPWPRGMYTEAFF. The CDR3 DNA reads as TGCAGCGTTGACCCATGGCCCCGAGGCATGTACACTGAAGCTTTCTTT.